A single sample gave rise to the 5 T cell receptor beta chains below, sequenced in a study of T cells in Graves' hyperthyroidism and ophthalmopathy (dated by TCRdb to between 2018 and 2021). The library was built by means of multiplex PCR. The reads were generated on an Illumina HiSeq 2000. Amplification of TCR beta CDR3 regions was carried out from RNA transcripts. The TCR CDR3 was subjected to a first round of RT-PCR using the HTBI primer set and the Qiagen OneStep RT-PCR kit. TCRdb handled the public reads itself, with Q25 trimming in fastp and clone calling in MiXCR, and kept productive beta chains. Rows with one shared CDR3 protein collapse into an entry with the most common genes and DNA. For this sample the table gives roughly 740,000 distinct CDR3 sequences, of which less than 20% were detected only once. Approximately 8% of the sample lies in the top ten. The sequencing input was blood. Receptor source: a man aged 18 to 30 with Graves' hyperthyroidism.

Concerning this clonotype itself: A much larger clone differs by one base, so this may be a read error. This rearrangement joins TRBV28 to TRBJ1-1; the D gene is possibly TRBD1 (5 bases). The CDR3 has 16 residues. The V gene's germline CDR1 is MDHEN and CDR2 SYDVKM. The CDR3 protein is CVSSLLGQNLNTEAFF. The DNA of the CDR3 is TGTGTCAGCAGTTTATTGGGGCAGAATTTGAACACTGAAGCTTTCTTT.

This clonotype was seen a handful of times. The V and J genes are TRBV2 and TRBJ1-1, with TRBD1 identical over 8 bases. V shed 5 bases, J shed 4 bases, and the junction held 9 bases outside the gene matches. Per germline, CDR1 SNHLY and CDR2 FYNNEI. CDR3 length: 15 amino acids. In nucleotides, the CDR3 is TGTGCCAGCAGTACCGGACAGGGTCGGCTCACTGAAGCTTTCTTT. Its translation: CASSTGQGRLTEAFF.

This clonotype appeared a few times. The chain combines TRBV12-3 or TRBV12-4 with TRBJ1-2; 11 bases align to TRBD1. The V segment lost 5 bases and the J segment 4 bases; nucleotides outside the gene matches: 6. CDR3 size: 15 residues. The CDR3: CASSHGQGAAYGYTF. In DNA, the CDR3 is TGTGCCAGCAGTCACGGACAGGGGGCCGCCTATGGCTACACCTTC.

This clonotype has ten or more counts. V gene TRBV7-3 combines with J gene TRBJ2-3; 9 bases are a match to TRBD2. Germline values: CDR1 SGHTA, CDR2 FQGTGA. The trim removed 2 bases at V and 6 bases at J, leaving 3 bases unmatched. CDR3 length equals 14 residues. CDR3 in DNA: TGTGCCAGCAGCTTAGCGGGAGGGCGGGATACGCAGTATTTT. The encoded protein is CASSLAGGRDTQYF.

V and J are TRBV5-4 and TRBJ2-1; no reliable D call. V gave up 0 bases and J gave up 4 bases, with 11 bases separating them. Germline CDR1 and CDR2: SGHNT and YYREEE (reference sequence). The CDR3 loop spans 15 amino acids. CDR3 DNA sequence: TGTGCCAGCAGCTTGGACCTGGGGTCATACAATGAGCAGTTCTTC. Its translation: CASSLDLGSYNEQFF.